This is a list of T cell receptor beta chains from one sample in a study of T cells in Graves' hyperthyroidism and ophthalmopathy. TCRdb passed the multiplex PCR reads through MiXCR, listing each CDR3 protein once. This table holds about 300,000 distinct CDR3 sequences, roughly 19% found once. Sample: blood. These TCRs come from a man aged 45-65 years with Graves' ophthalmopathy. CDR3s include the opening cysteine and the closing phenylalanine or tryptophan. The D gene is left open where the match is weak.

v_gene	len	j_gene	d_gene	CDR3aa
TRBV7-8	17	TRBJ2-7	-	CASSLRAWGQEIYEQYF
TRBV18	14	TRBJ2-3	-	CASSPPDQGPTQYF
TRBV9	13	TRBJ1-2	-	CASSQDQNYGYTF
TRBV28	14	TRBJ2-5	TRBD1	CANTQQGFGETQYF
TRBV27	18	TRBJ2-3	-	CASSLRGKRAGNTDTQYF
TRBV6-1	11	TRBJ2-7	-	CASSPYYEQYF
TRBV12-3/TRBV12-4	14	TRBJ1-4	-	CASSLIPGDEKLFF
TRBV24-1	15	TRBJ2-1	-	CATSARDSSYNEQFF
TRBV2	12	TRBJ2-7	-	CASSPSRAEQYF
TRBV20-1	16	TRBJ2-2	-	CSASRTEGGDTGELFF
TRBV15	13	TRBJ1-1	-	CATSRDRGTEAFF
TRBV29-1	15	TRBJ1-1	-	CSVEARQGRRTEAFF
TRBV6-1	15	TRBJ1-4	-	CASSGGPGYFEKLFF
TRBV13	16	TRBJ2-2	-	CASSLEFSGYTGELFF
TRBV9	13	TRBJ2-5	-	CASSRGGEETQYF
TRBV6-1	13	TRBJ2-7	TRBD2	CASLGLAPYEQYF
TRBV28	10	TRBJ2-7	-	CASSNYEQYF
TRBV6-1	13	TRBJ1-2	-	CASRPDRIYGYTF
TRBV7-9	15	TRBJ1-6	TRBD1	CASSRDRAGNSPLHF
TRBV6-1	16	TRBJ2-1	TRBD2	CASRETSGNRLNEQFF
TRBV7-6	15	TRBJ2-1	TRBD2	CASSSSSGRLYEQFF
TRBV6-9	14	TRBJ2-5	TRBD1	CASRSGTGIETQYF
TRBV20-1	15	TRBJ2-5	TRBD2	CSAHLGGQREKTQYF
TRBV13	17	TRBJ2-5	TRBD2	CASSPTGLAGEVETQYF
TRBV7-9	17	TRBJ2-1	TRBD2	CASSLSTSGRSDNEQFF
TRBV6-5	14	TRBJ2-2	-	CASSYSQGTGELFF
TRBV3-1	16	TRBJ1-1	TRBD1	CASSHRTGPGGSEAFF
TRBV20-1	14	TRBJ2-5	-	CSASGTHPKETQYF
TRBV11-3	15	TRBJ2-3	-	CASSPGPTSTDTQYF
TRBV6-1	16	TRBJ1-1	TRBD1	CASSNRQGAGGREAFF
TRBV7-3	15	TRBJ2-3	-	CASSLGGDPTDTQYF
TRBV25-1	19	TRBJ2-7	TRBD1	CASRGGWDRVCPCCYEQYF
TRBV5-1	13	TRBJ2-1	TRBD2	CASRSGADNEQFF
TRBV19	16	TRBJ1-5	-	CASLNPDLDRNQPQHF
TRBV25-1	14	TRBJ1-6	-	CASKDVHSNSPLHF
TRBV2	12	TRBJ2-3	TRBD1	CASSLGQGTQYF
TRBV15	15	TRBJ2-7	TRBD1	CATNSFDRAGNEQYF
TRBV11-3	14	TRBJ1-1	-	CASSFRGSNTEAFF